This TCR beta chain was captured in a study of beta chain features in type 1 diabetes. Background on the study: Sorted cells numbering over 95,000,000 were examined across all samples. Whole-study results and caveats: Across patients, naive, central memory and Treg TCRB repertoires exhibited apparently greater similarity than was observed across healthy donors.

Since all of the isolated RNA was reverse transcribed, expressed TCRB transcripts were what got sequenced. There were 3 million to 4 million reads on average in the naive, central memory and regulatory T cell samples. Profiled with immunoSEQ multiplex PCR; TCRdb holds only in-frame clones, not every one. Here the sample spans fewer than 500,000 clones, approximately 15% being singletons. About this clone: Its antigen remains unknown.

The germline V gene has CDR1 LNHNV and CDR2 YYDKDF (reference sequence). The CDR3 extends over 17 amino acids. V was pared by 9 bases and J by 0 bases, with 10 bases of the junction left unmatched. The source is a man aged 30-40 years in good health. Source material: naive CD4+ T cells from blood. The chain recombines TRBV15 with TRBJ2-2, with TRBD2 matching over 10 bases. In DNA, the CDR3 is TGTGCCACAAGGACTAGCGGAAGAGTGACGAACACCGGGGAGCTGTTTTTT. Its protein product is CATRTSGRVTNTGELFF.